The 10 T cell receptor beta chains in this list originate from one sample, sequenced in a study of blood T cell repertoires in COVID-19. Measured with immunoSEQ multiplex PCR; TCRdb has only the in-frame clones, and not every one. Of about 250,000 clones listed, approximately 83% are singletons. The sequenced material came from peripheral blood. The source is a man in his forties or fifties with active or convalescent COVID-19.

V gene TRBV6-5 combines with J gene TRBJ1-4, with 9 bases lining up with TRBD1. Germline V gene data show CDR1 as MNHEY and CDR2 as SVGAGI. The CDR3 consists of 15 residues. The ends lost 5 bases at V and 6 bases at J; junction bases unmatched: 7. CDR3 loop: CASSLTGTGYEKLFF. The CDR3 bases are TGTGCCAGCAGTCTCACCGGGACAGGGTATGAAAAACTGTTTTTT.

The V gene is TRBV7-9, the J gene TRBJ2-3, with D unclear. Trimming took 4 bases from V and 2 from J, leaving 10 bases between them. The CDR3 is 14 residues long. Per germline, CDR1 SEHNR and CDR2 FQNEAQ (reference sequence). In nucleotides, the CDR3 is TGTGCCAGCAGCTACGCGCAAACCACAGATACGCAGTATTTT. Its translation is CASSYAQTTDTQYF.

The J gene is TRBJ1-5, the V gene TRBV7-6; 7 bases match TRBD1. The CDR3 spans 13 residues. CDR1 and CDR2 (germline): SGHVS, FNYEAQ. With V trimmed by 4 bases and J by 6 bases, 3 bases remained unmatched. The CDR3 DNA sequence: TGTGCCAGCAGCTCGACAGGGTTTCAGCCCCAGCATTTT. Translated, it gives CASSSTGFQPQHF.

CDR3 DNA: TGTGCCAGCAGCTTAGCCGGTGGAGGGAGCTACGAGCAGTACTTC. Protein product: CASSLAGGGSYEQYF. The rearrangement joins TRBV7-2 to TRBJ2-7, with D perhaps TRBD2 (6 bases). CDR1 and CDR2 (germline): SGHTA, FQGNSA. Trimming stripped 0 bases from V and 3 bases from J, with 12 bases between. CDR3 length: 15 residues. The full variable domain, rest sourced from reference TRBV7-2 and TRBJ2-7, is GAGVSQSPSNKVTEKGKDVELRCDPISGHTALYWYRQSLGQGLEFLIYFQGNSAPDKSGLPSDRFSAERTGGSVSTLTIQRTQQEDSAVYLCASSLAGGGSYEQYFGPGTRLTVT.

The chain recombines TRBV3-1 (or the pseudogene TRBV3-2) with TRBJ2-3; 12 bases match TRBD2. V shed 2 bases, J shed 3 bases, and the junction held 6 bases outside the gene matches. There are 17 residues in the CDR3. Per germline, CDR1 LGHDT and CDR2 YNNKEL (reference sequence). The CDR3 region has the DNA TGTGCCAGCAGCCAACCCCTAGCGGGGGGGCTGACAGATACGCAGTATTTT. This sequence encodes CASSQPLAGGLTDTQYF.

The V and J genes are TRBV5-6 and TRBJ2-7; the D gene is possibly TRBD2 (6 bases). The CDR3 is 13 residues long. In germline, CDR1 is SGHDT, CDR2 YYEEEE. V shed 5 bases and J shed 4 bases, with 13 bases lying between them. The CDR3 here is CASSSGGRYEQYF. CDR3 nucleotides: TGTGCCAGCAGTTCCGGGGGAAGGTACGAGCAGTACTTC.

This chain links TRBV11-2 with TRBJ2-7; a weak D match, TRBD2 (6 bases). Germline V gene lookup returns CDR1 SGHAT and CDR2 FQNNGV. The V end was cut by 3 bases, the J end by 6 bases, with 15 bases between. CDR3 size: 14 residues. The CDR3 reads CASSLVGGGSEQYF. For the CDR3, the DNA is TGTGCCAGCAGCTTGGTAGGAGGAGGGTCCGAGCAGTACTTC.

The chain joins TRBV7-9 to TRBJ2-7; TRBD2 matches 7 bases. Trimming cost V 5 bases and J 5 bases; bases outside gene matches: 12. The CDR3 length is 15 residues. Germline loops: CDR1 SEHNR, CDR2 FQNEAQ (reference sequence). The CDR3 loop reads CASSPGLAAPHEQYF. CDR3 nucleotide sequence: TGTGCCAGCAGCCCCGGGCTAGCGGCCCCCCACGAGCAGTACTTC.

The chain recombines TRBV6-6 with TRBJ2-3, with 10 nucleotides matching TRBD2. CDR1 MNHNY and CDR2 SVGAGI come from the germline V gene (reference sequence). CDR3 length: 17 residues. V was clipped by 6 bases and J by 2 bases; unmatched bases: 11. CDR3 sequence: CASSRGSGGVLTDTQYF. The CDR3 coding sequence is TGTGCCAGCAGCCGAGGGAGCGGGGGGGTCCTCACAGATACGCAGTATTTT.

The rearrangement joins TRBV2 to TRBJ1-1; the match to TRBD1 covers 9 bases. The CDR3 runs 14 residues. Per the germline V gene, CDR1 is SNHLY and CDR2 is FYNNEI. After removal of 5 bases from V and 1 base from J, the junction contained 2 bases not matched to a gene. The CDR3 nucleotides are TGTGCCAGCAGTTTGACAGGGGGGAACACTGAAGCTTTCTTT. Encoded protein: CASSLTGGNTEAFF.